The 25 T cell receptor beta chains presented below share a single source sample, sequenced in a study of blood T cells in healthy people across ages. For the second PCR, which ran for about 6 to 11 cycles, a sample-barcoded 5' primer and a J-beta primer mix were used. MiXCR was run by TCRdb on the 5' RACE reads, yielding one entry per CDR3 protein. The profile shows about 680,000 distinct CDR3 sequences, around 45% of them singletons. The sequencing input was blood. The receptors stem from a woman in her sixties or seventies in good health.

As concerns this clonotype: One junction end disagrees with the germline gene, perhaps due to a read error. CDR3: CASSSGWGRYNGQFF. The CDR3 nucleotides read TGTGCCAGCAGCTCGGGGTGGGGGCGATACAATGGGCAGTTCTTC. V and J are TRBV5-6 and TRBJ2-1; possibly TRBD1 for D (6 bases). From germline, CDR1 is SGHDT and CDR2 YYEEEE. The CDR3 totals 15 residues.

The chain links TRBV18 to TRBJ2-7; 11 bases map to TRBD1. This CDR3 has 13 residues. The V gene end was trimmed by 8 bases and the J gene end by 3 bases; junction bases not matched to a gene: 3. Germline V gene lookup returns CDR1 KGHSH and CDR2 LQKENI. CDR3 sequence reads: CASQGQGDYEQYF. In nucleotides, the CDR3 is TGTGCCAGCCAGGGACAGGGGGACTACGAGCAGTACTTC.

This clonotype was seen a handful of times. The chain carries TRBV20-1 and TRBJ1-2; D gene unclear. V lost 0 bases to trimming and J lost 7 bases, with 15 bases between them. The CDR3 spans 14 residues. Per germline, CDR1 DFQATT and CDR2 SNEGSKA (reference sequence). CDR3 residues: CSARDPRSFSGYTF. CDR3 coding DNA: TGCAGTGCTAGAGATCCCCGGAGTTTTTCTGGCTACACCTTC.

The gene calls are TRBV9 and TRBJ2-1; 9 bases are shared with TRBD2. This CDR3 is built from 16 residues. V was pared by 1 base and J by 0 bases, with 2 bases of the junction left unmatched. Germline loops: CDR1 SGDLS, CDR2 YYNGEE. Here the CDR3 reads CASSVLAGPSYNEQFF. The DNA of the CDR3 is TGTGCCAGCAGCGTACTAGCGGGGCCCTCCTACAATGAGCAGTTCTTC.

On this clonotype: At one end the junction does not follow the germline gene, possibly because of a read error. This chain connects TRBV7-9 to TRBJ2-2; the D gene is possibly TRBD1 (6 bases). The length of the CDR3 is 14 residues. From germline, CDR1 is SEHNR and CDR2 FQNEAQ (reference sequence). CDR3 sequence (DNA): TGCGCCAGCAGCAGGGACACTGAGGCCGGGGAGCTGTTTTTT. Protein product: CASSRDTEAGELFF.

This chain links TRBV28 with TRBJ2-4; D unresolved. CDR1 and CDR2 from the germline V gene are MDHEN and SYDVKM. CDR3 size: 11 residues. V was trimmed by 8 bases and J by 9 bases, leaving 11 bases between them. The CDR3 DNA reads TGTGCCAGCGGGCTTGTGGGCATTCAGTACTTC. Translating it yields CASGLVGIQYF. The full variable domain, completed using reference TRBV28 and TRBJ2-4, is DVKVTQSSRYLVKRTGEKVFLECVQDMDHENMFWYRQDPGLGLRLIYFSYDVKMKEKGDIPEGYSVSREKKERFSLILESASTNQTSMYLCASGLVGIQYFGAGTRLSVL.

The chain has TRBV20-1 and TRBJ1-1; D uncertain. Per the germline V gene, CDR1 is DFQATT and CDR2 is SNEGSKA (reference sequence). Deletions cut 2 bases from V and 0 bases from J, with 10 bases between. CDR3 length: 14 amino acids. The CDR3 region has the DNA TGCAGTGCTAGACCCCCGACGGTGAACACTGAAGCTTTCTTT. Its protein is CSARPPTVNTEAFF.

With respect to this clonotype: A read error is possible here, since a much larger clone lies one base away. The chain combines TRBV3-1 with TRBJ2-1; perhaps TRBD2 as D (6 bases). V was clipped by 4 bases and J by 7 bases, with 17 bases between them. This CDR3 region has 15 residues. CDR1 is LGHDT and CDR2 is YNNKEL in the germline V gene (reference sequence). The CDR3 DNA is TGTGCCAGCAGCCGCGTGGGACGGGAGTTTAATGAGCAGTTCTTC. Translated: CASSRVGREFNEQFF.

The chain employs TRBV11-2 and TRBJ2-1, with 8 nucleotides matching TRBD1. The J segment lost 7 bases and the V segment lost 5 bases, leaving 16 bases of the junction unmatched. The CDR3 spans 17 residues. Germline V CDR1 and CDR2: SGHAT, FQNNGV. Here the CDR3 reads CASSPGWEDRVLNEQFF. The CDR3 region has the DNA TGTGCCAGCAGCCCCGGGTGGGAGGACAGGGTGTTAAATGAGCAGTTCTTC.

The CDR3 sequence is CSALERRASSDTQYF. CDR3 nucleotide sequence: TGCAGTGCCCTTGAGCGACGAGCGTCTTCAGATACGCAGTATTTT. V gene TRBV20-1 combines with J gene TRBJ2-3; no clear D gene. CDR1 is DFQATT, CDR2 SNEGSKA, per germline (reference sequence). V was trimmed by 6 bases and J by 4 bases, leaving 20 bases between them. The CDR3 contains 15 residues.

This clonotype has more than one count but fewer than ten. This chain connects TRBV3-1 to TRBJ2-7; D gene ambiguous. The CDR3 consists of 12 residues. Germline CDR1 and CDR2: LGHDT and YNNKEL (reference sequence). The germline V and J ends were trimmed by 0 bases and 4 bases, with 4 bases remaining between them. The CDR3 reads CASSQDPYEQYF. The CDR3 bases are TGTGCCAGCAGCCAAGATCCGTACGAGCAGTACTTC.

The table lists this clonotype with a few counts. The chain joins TRBV9 to TRBJ2-5; TRBD1 agrees at 7 bases. The better agreement between TRBJ2-7 and the DNA end casts doubt on the J call. The V gene's germline CDR1 is SGDLS and CDR2 YYNGEE. CDR3 size: 14 residues. The CDR3 coding sequence is TGTGCCAGCAGCGTCCGGGACAGAGGCTCCGAGCAGTACTTC. Protein sequence: CASSVRDRGSEQYF.

The chain links TRBV7-9 to TRBJ2-7; D is uncertain. V was cut by 5 bases and J by 2 bases, with 16 bases left in between. The germline V gene has CDR1 SEHNR and CDR2 FQNEAQ (reference sequence). The CDR3 consists of 15 residues. This CDR3 reads CASSRQSVEPYEQYF. Written as DNA, the CDR3 is TGTGCCAGCAGCAGACAATCGGTTGAGCCCTACGAGCAGTACTTC.

Only a few counts were recorded for this clonotype. The V call is TRBV7-6, the J call TRBJ2-7, with 11 bases matching TRBD2. The CDR3 spans 17 residues. The V and J ends lost 0 bases and 2 bases, in that order; junction bases with no gene match: 6. The germline gives CDR1 SGHVS, CDR2 FNYEAQ. The CDR3 nucleotides are TGTGCCAGCAGCTTAGCAACCCCTAGCGGGAGGACCTACGAGCAGTACTTC. Protein product: CASSLATPSGRTYEQYF.

The genes are TRBV27 and TRBJ2-7; 7 bases fit TRBD2. Trimming at V came to 4 bases and at J to 6 bases, leaving 6 bases not matched to a gene. CDR3 length: 13 residues. Germline loops: CDR1 MNHEY, CDR2 SMNVEV (reference sequence). CDR3 region: CASSYPSSGEQYF. In DNA, the CDR3 is TGTGCCAGCAGTTATCCCTCTAGCGGCGAGCAGTACTTC.

This clonotype has more than one count but fewer than ten. The genes are TRBV7-2 and TRBJ2-3; D is possibly TRBD1 (5 bases). The CDR3 is 15 amino acids. V was shortened by 1 base and J by 2 bases, with 10 bases between the two germline ends. Germline CDR1 is SGHTA and CDR2 is FQGNSA. As DNA, the CDR3 is TGTGCCAGCAGCTTAGAAGGGGCTAACACAGATACGCAGTATTTT. Translation gives CASSLEGANTDTQYF.

This chain connects TRBV5-1 to TRBJ2-5; D is ambiguous. Per the germline V gene, CDR1 is SGHRS and CDR2 is YFSETQ. V shed 0 bases and J shed 5 bases, with 8 bases lying between them. This CDR3 is built from 13 residues. In nucleotides, the CDR3 is TGCGCCAGCAGCTTGGCCATCACGGAGACCCAGTACTTC. Residues: CASSLAITETQYF.

The chain links TRBV5-5 to TRBJ1-1; D not certain. The CDR3 extends over 15 amino acids. Germline CDR1 reads SGHKS; CDR2 reads YYEKEE (reference sequence). V shed 4 bases and J shed 1 base, with 14 bases lying between them. The CDR3 loop is CASSGRANQNTEAFF. The CDR3 DNA reads TGTGCCAGCAGCGGGAGGGCGAACCAGAACACTGAAGCTTTCTTT. The full variable domain, rest sourced from reference TRBV5-5 and TRBJ1-1, is DAGVTQSPTHLIKTRGQQVTLRCSPISGHKSVSWYQQVLGQGPQFIFQYYEKEERGRGNFPDRFSARQFPNYSSELNVNALLLGDSALYLCASSGRANQNTEAFFGQGTRLTVV.

This clonotype is labeled medium-sized. The V call is TRBV4-2, the J call TRBJ2-3; the D is unclear. V was shortened by 0 bases and J by 4 bases, with 14 bases between the two germline ends. Germline V gene data show CDR1 as LGHNA and CDR2 as YNFKEQ. The CDR3 spans 16 residues. CDR3 residues: CASSQEDGSRADTQYF. CDR3 nucleotides: TGTGCCAGCAGCCAAGAAGATGGTAGCCGCGCAGATACGCAGTATTTT.

The gene calls are TRBV7-3 and TRBJ2-2, with D perhaps TRBD2 (6 bases). This CDR3 has 20 residues. V was cut by 2 bases and J by 4 bases, with 26 bases left in between. The germline gives CDR1 SGHTA, CDR2 FQGTGA. CDR3 sequence reads: CASSLPPSTSSGLRTGELFF. CDR3 bases: TGTGCCAGCAGCTTACCACCATCGACTTCCAGCGGGTTGCGCACCGGGGAGCTGTTTTTT.

The chain carries TRBV7-9 and TRBJ2-4; TRBD1 matches 8 bases. CDR3 size: 16 residues. The J segment lost 2 bases and the V segment lost 2 bases, leaving 5 bases of the junction unmatched. Per germline, CDR1 SEHNR and CDR2 FQNEAQ (reference sequence). The DNA of the CDR3 is TGTGCCAGCAGCTTATTTCAGGGGGCTACCAAAAACATTCAGTACTTC. It is translated as CASSLFQGATKNIQYF.

The chain joins TRBV6-6 to TRBJ2-5; D tentatively fits TRBD1 or TRBD2 (5 bases each). The DNA matches TRBJ2-7 better at its end, which makes the J call doubtful. The CDR3 is 13 amino acids. The germline CDR1 and CDR2 sequences are MNHNY and SVGAGI (reference sequence). CDR3 in DNA: TGTGCCAGCAGTCAACCGGGGCGCCACGAGCAGTACTTC. Protein: CASSQPGRHEQYF.

The chain links TRBV10-3 to TRBJ1-6; 7 bases line up with TRBD1. The CDR3 is 13 amino acids. The trim removed 6 bases at V and 8 bases at J, leaving 4 bases unmatched. Germline CDR1 reads ENHRY; CDR2 reads SYGVKD. The DNA for the CDR3 is TGTGCCATCAGGGCAGGGGGGGATTCACCCCTCCACTTT. Its protein product is CAIRAGGDSPLHF.

This clonotype was counted only a few times. The gene calls are TRBV21-1 and TRBJ1-1. TRBV21-1 represents a pseudogene. This CDR3 region has 15 residues. CDR3 region: CASSPPLPGETEAFF. In DNA, the CDR3 is TGTGCCAGCAGCCCGCCCCTCCCGGGGGAAACTGAAGCTTTCTTT.

CDR3 nucleotides: TGCAGTGCTCGGGGCAGGGGGCTCACTGAAGCTTTCTTT. Its translation: CSARGRGLTEAFF. This chain connects TRBV20-1 to TRBJ1-1; 8 nucleotides align to TRBD1. Looked up from germline, CDR1 is DFQATT and CDR2 is SNEGSKA (reference sequence). The CDR3 spans 13 residues. J was trimmed by 4 bases and V by 5 bases; bases with no gene match: 6.